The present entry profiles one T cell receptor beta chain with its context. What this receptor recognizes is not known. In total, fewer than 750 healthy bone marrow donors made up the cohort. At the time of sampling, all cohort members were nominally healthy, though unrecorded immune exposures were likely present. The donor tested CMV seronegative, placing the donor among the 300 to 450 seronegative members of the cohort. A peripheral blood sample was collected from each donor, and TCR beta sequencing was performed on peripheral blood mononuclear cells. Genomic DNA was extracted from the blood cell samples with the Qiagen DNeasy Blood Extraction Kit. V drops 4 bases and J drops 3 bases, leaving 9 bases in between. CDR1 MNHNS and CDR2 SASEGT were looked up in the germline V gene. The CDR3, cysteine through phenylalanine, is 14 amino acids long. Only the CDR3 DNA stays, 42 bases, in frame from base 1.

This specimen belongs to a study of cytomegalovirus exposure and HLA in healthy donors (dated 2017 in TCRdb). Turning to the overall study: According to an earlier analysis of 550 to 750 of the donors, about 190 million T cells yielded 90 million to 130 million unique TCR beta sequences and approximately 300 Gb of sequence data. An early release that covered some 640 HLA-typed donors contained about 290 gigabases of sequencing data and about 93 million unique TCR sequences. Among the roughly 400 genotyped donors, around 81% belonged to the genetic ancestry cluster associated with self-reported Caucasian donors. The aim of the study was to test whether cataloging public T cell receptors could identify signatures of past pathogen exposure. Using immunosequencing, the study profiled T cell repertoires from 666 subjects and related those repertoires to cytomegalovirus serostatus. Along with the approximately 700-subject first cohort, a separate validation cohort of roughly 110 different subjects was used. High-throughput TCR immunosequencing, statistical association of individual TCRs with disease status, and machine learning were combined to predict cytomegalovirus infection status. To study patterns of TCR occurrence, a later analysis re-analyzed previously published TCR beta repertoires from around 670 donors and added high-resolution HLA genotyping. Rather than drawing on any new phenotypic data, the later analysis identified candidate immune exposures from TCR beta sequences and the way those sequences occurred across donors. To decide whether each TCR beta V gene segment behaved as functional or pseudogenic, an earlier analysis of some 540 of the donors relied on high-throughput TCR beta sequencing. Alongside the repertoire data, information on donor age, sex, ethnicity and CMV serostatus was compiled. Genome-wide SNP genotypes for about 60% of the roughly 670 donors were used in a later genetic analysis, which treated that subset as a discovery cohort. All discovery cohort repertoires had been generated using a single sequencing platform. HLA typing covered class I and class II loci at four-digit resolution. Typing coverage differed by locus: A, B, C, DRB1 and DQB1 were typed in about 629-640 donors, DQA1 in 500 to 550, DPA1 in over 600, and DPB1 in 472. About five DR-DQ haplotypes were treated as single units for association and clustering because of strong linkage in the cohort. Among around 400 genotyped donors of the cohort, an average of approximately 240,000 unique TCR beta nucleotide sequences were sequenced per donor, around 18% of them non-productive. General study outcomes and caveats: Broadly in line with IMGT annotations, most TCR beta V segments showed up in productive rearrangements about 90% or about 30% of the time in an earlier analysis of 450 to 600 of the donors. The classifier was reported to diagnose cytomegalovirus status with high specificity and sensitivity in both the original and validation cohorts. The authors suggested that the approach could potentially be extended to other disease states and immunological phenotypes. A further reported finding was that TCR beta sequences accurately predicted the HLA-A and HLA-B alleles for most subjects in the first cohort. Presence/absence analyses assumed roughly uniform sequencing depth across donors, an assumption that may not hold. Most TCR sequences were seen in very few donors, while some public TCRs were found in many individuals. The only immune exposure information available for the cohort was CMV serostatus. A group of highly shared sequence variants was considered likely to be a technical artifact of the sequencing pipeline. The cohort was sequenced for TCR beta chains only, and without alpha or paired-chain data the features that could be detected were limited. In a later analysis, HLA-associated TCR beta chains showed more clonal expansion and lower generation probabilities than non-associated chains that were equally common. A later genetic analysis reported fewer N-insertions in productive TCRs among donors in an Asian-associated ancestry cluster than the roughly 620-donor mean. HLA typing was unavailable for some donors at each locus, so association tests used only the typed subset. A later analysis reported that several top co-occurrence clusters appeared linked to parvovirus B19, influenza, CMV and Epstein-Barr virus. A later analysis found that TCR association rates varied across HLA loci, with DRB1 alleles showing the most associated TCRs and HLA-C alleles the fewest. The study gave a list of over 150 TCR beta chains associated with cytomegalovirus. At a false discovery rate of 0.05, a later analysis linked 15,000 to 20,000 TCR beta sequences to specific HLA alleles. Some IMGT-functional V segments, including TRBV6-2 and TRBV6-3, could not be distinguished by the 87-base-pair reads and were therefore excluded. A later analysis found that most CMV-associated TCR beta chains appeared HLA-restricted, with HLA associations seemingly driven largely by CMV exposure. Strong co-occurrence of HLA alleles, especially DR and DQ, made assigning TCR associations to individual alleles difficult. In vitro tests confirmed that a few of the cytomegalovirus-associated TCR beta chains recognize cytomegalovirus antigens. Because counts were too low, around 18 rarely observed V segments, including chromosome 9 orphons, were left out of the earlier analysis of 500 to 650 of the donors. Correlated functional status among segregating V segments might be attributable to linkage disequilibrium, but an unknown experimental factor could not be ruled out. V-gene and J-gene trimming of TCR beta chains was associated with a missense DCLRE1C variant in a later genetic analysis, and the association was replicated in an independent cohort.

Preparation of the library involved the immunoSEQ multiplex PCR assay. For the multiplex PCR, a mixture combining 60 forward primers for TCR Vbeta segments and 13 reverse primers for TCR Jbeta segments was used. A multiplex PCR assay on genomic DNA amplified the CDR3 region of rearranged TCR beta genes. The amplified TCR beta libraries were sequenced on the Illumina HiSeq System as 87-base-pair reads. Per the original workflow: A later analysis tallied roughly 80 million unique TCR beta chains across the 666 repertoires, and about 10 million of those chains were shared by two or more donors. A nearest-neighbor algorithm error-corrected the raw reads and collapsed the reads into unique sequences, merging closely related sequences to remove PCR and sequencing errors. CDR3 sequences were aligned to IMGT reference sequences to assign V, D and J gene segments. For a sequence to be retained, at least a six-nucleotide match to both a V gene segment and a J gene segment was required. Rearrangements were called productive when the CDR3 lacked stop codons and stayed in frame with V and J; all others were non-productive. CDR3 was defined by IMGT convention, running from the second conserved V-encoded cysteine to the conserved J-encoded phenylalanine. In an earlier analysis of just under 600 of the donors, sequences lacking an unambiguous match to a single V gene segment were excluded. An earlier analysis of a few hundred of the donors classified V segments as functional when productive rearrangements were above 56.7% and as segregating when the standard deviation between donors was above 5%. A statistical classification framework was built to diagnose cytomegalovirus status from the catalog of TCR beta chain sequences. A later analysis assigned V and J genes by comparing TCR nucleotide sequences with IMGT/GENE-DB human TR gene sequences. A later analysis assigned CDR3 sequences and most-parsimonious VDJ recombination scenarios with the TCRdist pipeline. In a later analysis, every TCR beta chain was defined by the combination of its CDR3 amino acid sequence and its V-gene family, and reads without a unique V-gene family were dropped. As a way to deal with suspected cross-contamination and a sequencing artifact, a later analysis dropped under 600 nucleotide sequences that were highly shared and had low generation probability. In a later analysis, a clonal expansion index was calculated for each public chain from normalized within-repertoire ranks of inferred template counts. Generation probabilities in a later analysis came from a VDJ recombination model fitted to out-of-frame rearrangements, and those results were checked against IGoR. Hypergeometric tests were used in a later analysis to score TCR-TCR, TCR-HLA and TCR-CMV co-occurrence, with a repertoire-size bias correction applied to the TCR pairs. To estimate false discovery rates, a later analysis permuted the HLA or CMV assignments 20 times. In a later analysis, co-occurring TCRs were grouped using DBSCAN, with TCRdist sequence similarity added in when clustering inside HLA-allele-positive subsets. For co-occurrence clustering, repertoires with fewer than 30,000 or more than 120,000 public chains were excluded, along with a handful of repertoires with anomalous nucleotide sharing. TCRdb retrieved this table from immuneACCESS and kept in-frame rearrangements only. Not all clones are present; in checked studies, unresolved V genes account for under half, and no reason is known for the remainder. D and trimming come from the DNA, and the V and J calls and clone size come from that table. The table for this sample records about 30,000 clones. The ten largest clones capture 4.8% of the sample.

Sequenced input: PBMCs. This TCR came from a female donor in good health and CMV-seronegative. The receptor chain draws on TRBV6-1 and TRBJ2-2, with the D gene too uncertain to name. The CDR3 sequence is CASSVIGDTGELFF. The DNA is TGTGCCAGCAGTGTGATTGGAGACACCGGGGAGCTGTTTTTT.